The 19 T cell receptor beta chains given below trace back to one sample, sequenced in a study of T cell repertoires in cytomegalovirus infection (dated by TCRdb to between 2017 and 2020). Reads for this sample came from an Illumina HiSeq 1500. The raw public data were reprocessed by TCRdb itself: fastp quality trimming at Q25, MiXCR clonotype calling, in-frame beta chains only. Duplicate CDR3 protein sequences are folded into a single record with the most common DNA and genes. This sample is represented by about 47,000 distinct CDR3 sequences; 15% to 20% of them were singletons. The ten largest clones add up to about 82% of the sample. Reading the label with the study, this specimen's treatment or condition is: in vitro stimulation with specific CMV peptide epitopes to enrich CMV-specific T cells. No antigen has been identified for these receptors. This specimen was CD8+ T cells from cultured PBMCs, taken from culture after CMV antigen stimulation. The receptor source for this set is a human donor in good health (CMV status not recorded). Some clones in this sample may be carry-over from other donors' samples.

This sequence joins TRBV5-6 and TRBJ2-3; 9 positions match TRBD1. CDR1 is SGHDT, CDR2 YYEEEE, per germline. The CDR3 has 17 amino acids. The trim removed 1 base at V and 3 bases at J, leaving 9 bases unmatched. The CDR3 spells CASSLNMRTGVTDTQYF. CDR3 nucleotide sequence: TGTGCCAGCAGCTTGAATATGAGGACAGGGGTTACAGATACGCAGTATTTT.

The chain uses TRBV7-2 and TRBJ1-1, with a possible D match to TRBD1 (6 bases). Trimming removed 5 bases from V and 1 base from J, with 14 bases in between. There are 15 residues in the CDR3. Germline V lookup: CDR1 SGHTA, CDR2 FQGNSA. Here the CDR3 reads CASSQEWGRNTEAFF. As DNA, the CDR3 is TGTGCCAGCAGCCAGGAGTGGGGGCGGAACACTGAAGCTTTCTTT.

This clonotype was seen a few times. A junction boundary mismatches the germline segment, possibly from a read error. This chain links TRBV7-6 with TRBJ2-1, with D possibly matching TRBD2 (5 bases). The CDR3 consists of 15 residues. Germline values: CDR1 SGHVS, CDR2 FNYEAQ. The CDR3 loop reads CASSFRLDSYNEQFF. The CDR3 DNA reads TGTGCCAGCAGCTTCCGACTGGACTCCTATAATGAGCAGTTCTTC.

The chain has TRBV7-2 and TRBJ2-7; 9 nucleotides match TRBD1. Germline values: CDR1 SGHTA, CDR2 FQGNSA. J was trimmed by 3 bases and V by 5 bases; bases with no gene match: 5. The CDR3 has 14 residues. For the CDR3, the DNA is TGTGCCAGCAGCCGGGGACAGGGATTCTACGAGCAGTACTTC. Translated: CASSRGQGFYEQYF.

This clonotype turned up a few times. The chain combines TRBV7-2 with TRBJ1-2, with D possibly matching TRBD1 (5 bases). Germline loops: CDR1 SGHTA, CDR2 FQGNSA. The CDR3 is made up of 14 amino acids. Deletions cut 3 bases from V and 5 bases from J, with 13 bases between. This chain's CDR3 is CASSLGRAGYGYTF. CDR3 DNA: TGTGCCAGCAGCTTGGGCAGGGCGGGGTATGGCTACACCTTC.

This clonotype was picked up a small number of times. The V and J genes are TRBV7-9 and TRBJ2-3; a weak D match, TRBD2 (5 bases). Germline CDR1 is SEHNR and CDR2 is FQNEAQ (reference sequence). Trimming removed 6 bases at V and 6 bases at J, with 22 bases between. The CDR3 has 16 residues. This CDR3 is CASRVGGGSAGDTQYF. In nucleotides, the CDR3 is TGTGCCAGCAGGGTAGGAGGCGGGTCGGCCGGGGATACGCAGTATTTT.

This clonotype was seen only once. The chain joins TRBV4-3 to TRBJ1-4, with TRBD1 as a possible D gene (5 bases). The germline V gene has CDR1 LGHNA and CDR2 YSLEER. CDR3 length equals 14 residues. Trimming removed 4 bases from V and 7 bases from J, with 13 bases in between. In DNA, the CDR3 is TGCGCCAGCAGCCGAGACAGCGTTGGTGAAAAACTGTTTTTT. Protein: CASSRDSVGEKLFF.

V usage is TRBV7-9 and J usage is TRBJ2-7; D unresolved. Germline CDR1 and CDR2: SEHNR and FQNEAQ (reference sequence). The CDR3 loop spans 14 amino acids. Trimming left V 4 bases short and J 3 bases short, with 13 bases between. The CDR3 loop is CASSSAGRSYEQYF. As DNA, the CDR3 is TGTGCCAGCAGCTCGGCAGGACGGAGCTACGAGCAGTACTTC.

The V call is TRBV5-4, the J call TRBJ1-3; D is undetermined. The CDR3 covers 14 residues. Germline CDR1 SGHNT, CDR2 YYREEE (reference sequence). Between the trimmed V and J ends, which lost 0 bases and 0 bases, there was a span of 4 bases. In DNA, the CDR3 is TGTGCCAGCAGCTTGGCAGACTCTGGAAACACCATATATTTT. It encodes CASSLADSGNTIYF.

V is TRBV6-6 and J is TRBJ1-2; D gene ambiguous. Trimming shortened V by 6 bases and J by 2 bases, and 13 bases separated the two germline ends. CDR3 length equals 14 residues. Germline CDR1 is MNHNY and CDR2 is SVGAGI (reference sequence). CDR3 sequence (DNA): TGTGCCAGCAGCCGACCCGAGGCCAACTATGGCTACACCTTC. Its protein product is CASSRPEANYGYTF.

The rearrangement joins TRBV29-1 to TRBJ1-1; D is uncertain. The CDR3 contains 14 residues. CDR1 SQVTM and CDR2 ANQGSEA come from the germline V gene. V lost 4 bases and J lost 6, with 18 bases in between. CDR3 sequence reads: CSVAGKGVVAEAFF. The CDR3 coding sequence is TGCAGCGTTGCCGGGAAGGGTGTGGTGGCTGAAGCTTTCTTT.

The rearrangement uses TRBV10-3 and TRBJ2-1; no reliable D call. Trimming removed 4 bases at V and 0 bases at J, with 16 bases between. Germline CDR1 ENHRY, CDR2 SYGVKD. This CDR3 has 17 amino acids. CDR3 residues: CAISVDMLKSSYNEQFF. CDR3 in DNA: TGTGCCATCAGTGTCGACATGTTAAAGAGCTCCTACAATGAGCAGTTCTTC.

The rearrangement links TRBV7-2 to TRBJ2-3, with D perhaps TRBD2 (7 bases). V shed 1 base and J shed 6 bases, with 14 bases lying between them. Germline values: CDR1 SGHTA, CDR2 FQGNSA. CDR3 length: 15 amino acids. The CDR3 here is CASSLVGGPGDTQYF. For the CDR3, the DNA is TGTGCCAGCAGCTTAGTGGGGGGGCCAGGGGATACGCAGTATTTT.

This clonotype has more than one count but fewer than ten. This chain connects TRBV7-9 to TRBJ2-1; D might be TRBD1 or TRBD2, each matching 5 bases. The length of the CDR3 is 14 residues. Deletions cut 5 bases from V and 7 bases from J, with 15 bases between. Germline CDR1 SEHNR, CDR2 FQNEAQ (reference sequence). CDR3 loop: CASSPGTMGNEQFF. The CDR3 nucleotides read TGTGCCAGCAGCCCAGGGACCATGGGGAATGAGCAGTTCTTC.

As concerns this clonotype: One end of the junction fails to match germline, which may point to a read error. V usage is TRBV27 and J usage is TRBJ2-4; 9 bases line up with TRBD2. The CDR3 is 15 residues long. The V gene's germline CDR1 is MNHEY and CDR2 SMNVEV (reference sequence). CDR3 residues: CASSLAGGPANSQYF. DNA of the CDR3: TGTGCCAGCAGTTTAGCGGGGGGGCCCGCAAACAGTCAGTACTTC.

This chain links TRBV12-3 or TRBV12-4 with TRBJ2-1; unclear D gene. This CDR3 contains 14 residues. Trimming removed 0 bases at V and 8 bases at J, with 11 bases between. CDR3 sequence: CASSLAAADDEQFF. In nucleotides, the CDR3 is TGTGCCAGCAGTTTAGCGGCGGCAGACGATGAGCAGTTCTTC.

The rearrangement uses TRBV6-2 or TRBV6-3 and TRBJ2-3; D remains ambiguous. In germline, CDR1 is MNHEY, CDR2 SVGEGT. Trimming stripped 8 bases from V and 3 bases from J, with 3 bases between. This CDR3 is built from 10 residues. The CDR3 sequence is CASGTDTQYF. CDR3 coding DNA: TGTGCCAGCGGGACAGATACGCAGTATTTT.

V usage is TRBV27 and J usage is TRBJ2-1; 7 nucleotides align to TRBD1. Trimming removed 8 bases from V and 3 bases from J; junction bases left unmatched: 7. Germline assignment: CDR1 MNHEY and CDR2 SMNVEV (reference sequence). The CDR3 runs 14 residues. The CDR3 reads CASFRTGNYNEQFF. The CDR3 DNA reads TGTGCCAGCTTCAGGACAGGCAACTACAATGAGCAGTTCTTC.

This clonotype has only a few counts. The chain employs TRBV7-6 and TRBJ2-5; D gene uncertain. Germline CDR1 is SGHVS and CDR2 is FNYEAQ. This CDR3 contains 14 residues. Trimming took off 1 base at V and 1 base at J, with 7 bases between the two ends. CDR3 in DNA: TGTGCCAGCAGCTTAGTCTTGGGCCAAGAGACCCAGTACTTC. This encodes CASSLVLGQETQYF.